This T cell receptor beta chain was identified during a study of blood T cell repertoires in COVID-19. Overall study context: Sites in the United States, Italy and Spain provided acute and convalescent COVID-19 samples. PBMCs, B-cell-depleted T cells, or T cells provided the cDNA or gDNA that made up the material.

V gave up 0 bases and J gave up 1 base, with 10 bases separating them. The V gene's germline CDR1 is LNHDA and CDR2 SQIVND (reference sequence). The CDR3 is 16 amino acids. In the source study's methods: Estimates of nucleated cell counts were drawn from the amplification of reference gene primers. The assay was immunoSEQ multiplex PCR, and TCRdb's table has in-frame clones only and misses some. The DNA gave D and trimming, while V, J and clone size come from that table. The top ten hold 4.5% to 5% of the sample, which has about 78,000 clones, 86% seen once. Sequenced material: peripheral blood. This sequence originates from a man over 45 with active or convalescent COVID-19. The V and J genes are TRBV19 and TRBJ1-5, with D unresolved. The CDR3, as DNA: TGTGCCAGTAGTATAGAACAGTCGGCGAGCAATCAGCCCCAGCATTTT. This encodes CASSIEQSASNQPQHF.